Listed below are T cell receptor beta chains from one sample, sequenced in a study of blood T cell repertoires in COVID-19. Data came from immunoSEQ multiplex PCR; TCRdb stores just in-frame clones and leaves some out. The sample yields fewer than 85,000 clones, 80% to 90% seen once. Input material: peripheral blood. The receptors derive from a woman of 80 years or more with active or convalescent COVID-19. The CDR3 runs from the conserved cysteine through the conserved F or W. A D gene is named only where the DNA matches it firmly. Some rows have no size entry. The others give once, few or many, or a class for an expanded clone.

>.|TRBV12-3/TRBV12-4|TRBJ2-7|.
TGTGCCAGCAGCCTCAGGGGTTCCCACGAGCAGTACTTC
CASSLRGSHEQYF
>.|TRBV19|TRBJ2-1|TRBD2
TGTGCCAGTAGTATAGGGCTAGCGGGGGGCAATGAGCAGTTCTTC
CASSIGLAGGNEQFF
>.|TRBV6-6|TRBJ2-7|.
TGTGCCAGCAGTTACCCACCGGGCAGGGCGCCTGACGAGCAGTACTTC
CASSYPPGRAPDEQYF
>.|TRBV5-4|TRBJ2-7|.
TGTGCCAGCAGCCCCGGTCGGGGCTACGAGCAGTACTTC
CASSPGRGYEQYF
>.|TRBV5-6|TRBJ1-1|.
TGTGCCAGCAGCCGAACAGGCAGCATGAACACTGAAGCTTTCTTT
CASSRTGSMNTEAFF
>.|TRBV3-1/TRBV3-2|TRBJ1-1|.
TGTGCCAGCAGCCAAGCCCAGGGGACTGAAGCTTTCTTT
CASSQAQGTEAFF
>.|TRBV24-1|TRBJ1-5|.
TGTGCCACCAGTGATTTTCAGGGAAATCAGCCCCAGCATTTT
CATSDFQGNQPQHF
>few|TRBV9|TRBJ2-2|.
TGTGCCAGCAGCCCGGGGACACTGAACACCGGGGAGCTGTTTTTT
CASSPGTLNTGELFF
>.|TRBV18|TRBJ2-7|TRBD2
TGTGCCAGCTCACCGCCTAGCGGAAGCTCCTACGAGCAGTACTTC
CASSPPSGSSYEQYF
>.|TRBV2|TRBJ2-2|TRBD2
TGTGCCAGCTCCCGCGGGGGACCATCCCGCAGCACCGGGGAGCTGTTTTTT
CASSRGGPSRSTGELFF
>.|TRBV3-1/TRBV3-2|TRBJ2-4|TRBD2
TGTGCCAGCAGCCAAACTAGCGGGACAAACATTCAGTACTTC
CASSQTSGTNIQYF
>.|TRBV7-9|TRBJ2-2|TRBD1
TGTGCCAGCAGACGTCCCTTCCGGGACAGTAAGAACACCGGGGAGCTGTTTTTT
CASRRPFRDSKNTGELFF
>.|TRBV7-2|TRBJ2-5|TRBD2
TGTGCCAGCAGCTTAGCGTCAGCGGGGGGCGGGGAGACCCAGTACTTC
CASSLASAGGGETQYF
>.|TRBV11-3|TRBJ2-2|TRBD2
TGTGCCAGCAGACCTCAAATCTCTAGCGGGGAGCGGAACGGGGAGCTGTTTTTT
CASRPQISSGERNGELFF
>once|TRBV7-2|TRBJ2-1|TRBD2
TGTACCAGCGGCGAGCCGGGACTAGCTGGTGAGCAGTTCTTC
CTSGEPGLAGEQFF
>.|TRBV4-1|TRBJ1-5|.
TGCGCCAGCAGCCAGCAGGGGACTCAGCCCCAGCATTTT
CASSQQGTQPQHF
>.|TRBV7-2|TRBJ1-5|.
TGTGCCAGCAGCTTGGAGAGGGGGAATCAGCCCCAGCATTTT
CASSLERGNQPQHF
>.|TRBV29-1|TRBJ1-2|TRBD1
TGCAGCGTTGAAGATCGGGACAGGGGCGCCTATGGCTACACCTTC
CSVEDRDRGAYGYTF
>.|TRBV4-1|TRBJ2-7|.
TGCGCCAGCAGCCAAGTTAATCAGGTTCCCTCCTACGAGCAGTACTTC
CASSQVNQVPSYEQYF
>.|TRBV29-1|TRBJ2-7|.
TGCAGCGTGCGGGACAGTCCCCAAACTCCCTACGAGCAGTACTTC
CSVRDSPQTPYEQYF
>.|TRBV18|TRBJ1-1|TRBD1
TGTGCCAGCTCATCGACCTCCACAGGGGCTGGGATGGACACTGAAGCTTTCTTT
CASSSTSTGAGMDTEAFF
>few|TRBV4-3|TRBJ2-1|TRBD2
TGCGCCAGCAGCCAAGATGTCCTAGCGGGGGGTTCCTATGATGAGCAGTTCTTC
CASSQDVLAGGSYDEQFF
>.|TRBV5-4|TRBJ1-2|TRBD1
TGTGCCAGCAGCCCGGTGGCCGACAGGGGGAAACATGGCTACACCTTC
CASSPVADRGKHGYTF
>.|TRBV9|TRBJ2-6|.
TGTGCCAGCAGCCCCAATGGGGCGGGGGCCAACGTCCTGACTTTC
CASSPNGAGANVLTF
>.|TRBV15|TRBJ2-2|TRBD1
TGTGCCACCAGCAGAGATTTCCGGACAGGGGGTGCCGGGGAGCTGTTTTTT
CATSRDFRTGGAGELFF
>few|TRBV16|TRBJ1-5|TRBD1
TGTGCCAGCAGCCGAACAGGGGGAGGCAATCAGCCCCAGCATTTT
CASSRTGGGNQPQHF
>few|TRBV30|TRBJ2-2|TRBD2
TGTGCCTGGAGTCTTTTAGCGGGGGTCACCGGGGAGCTGTTTTTT
CAWSLLAGVTGELFF
>.|TRBV6-4|TRBJ1-3|.
TGTGCCAGCAGTGTCAGGCACTCTTCTGGAAACACCATATATTTT
CASSVRHSSGNTIYF
>few|TRBV28|TRBJ1-1|.
TGTGCCAGCAGTTCCTGGGGGCAGGATGCGGGCATGAACACTGAAGCTTTCTTT
CASSSWGQDAGMNTEAFF
>.|TRBV9|TRBJ1-4|.
TGTGCCAGCAGCCGACTTTCAACTAATGAAAAACTGTTTTTT
CASSRLSTNEKLFF